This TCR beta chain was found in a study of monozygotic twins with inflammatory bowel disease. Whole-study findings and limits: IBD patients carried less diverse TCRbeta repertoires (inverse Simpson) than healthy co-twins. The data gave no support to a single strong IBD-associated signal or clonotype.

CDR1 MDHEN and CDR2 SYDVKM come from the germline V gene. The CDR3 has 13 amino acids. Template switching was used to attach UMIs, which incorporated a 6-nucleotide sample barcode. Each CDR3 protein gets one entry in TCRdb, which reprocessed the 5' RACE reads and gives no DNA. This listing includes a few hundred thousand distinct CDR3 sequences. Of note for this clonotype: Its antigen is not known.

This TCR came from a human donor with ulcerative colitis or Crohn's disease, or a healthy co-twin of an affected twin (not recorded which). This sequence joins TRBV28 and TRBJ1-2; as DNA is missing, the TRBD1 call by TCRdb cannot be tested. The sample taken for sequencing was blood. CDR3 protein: CASSLMGAQGYTF.